This TCR beta chain was identified in a study of T cells in Graves' hyperthyroidism and ophthalmopathy. Trimming stripped 4 bases from V and 9 bases from J, with 13 bases between. Germline V CDR1 and CDR2: GTSNPN, SVGIG (reference sequence). This CDR3 contains 13 residues. This clonotype came up many times. Amplification of TCR beta CDR3 regions was performed using RNA transcripts as template. TCR CDR3 regions were first amplified by RT-PCR with HTBI primers. TCRdb independently ran MiXCR on the multiplex PCR reads; one entry per CDR3 protein. The sample has approximately 690,000 distinct CDR3 sequences, roughly 15% seen once.

The sequenced material came from blood. The sequence was collected from a woman aged 45-65 years with Graves' ophthalmopathy. The rearrangement joins TRBV30 to TRBJ1-6, with D uncertain. Here the CDR3 reads CAWTRLLPSPLHF. CDR3 nucleotides: TGTGCCTGGACGAGGCTCCTTCCTTCACCCCTCCACTTT.